This TCR beta chain is drawn from a study of Graves' ophthalmopathy and Graves' hyperthyroidism. About the study: Peripheral blood samples were taken at initial diagnosis, before any treatment.

Many counts were recorded for this clonotype. Its antigen is unknown. Using RNA transcripts, the TCR beta CDR3 regions were amplified. First-round RT-PCR employed HTBI primers, with a second-round multiplex PCR after it. TCRdb fed the multiplex PCR reads into MiXCR, producing one record per CDR3 protein. The data contain 600,000 to 700,000 distinct CDR3 sequences, over 40% of them singletons. The evidence that diagnosis relied on was clinical symptoms, serum thyroxine, TRAb, thyroid ultrasound and orbital computed tomography. J gave up 4 bases and V 7 bases, and 4 bases lay outside the gene matches. This CDR3 is 13 amino acids long. CDR1 is SNHLY, CDR2 FYNNEI, per germline. Study outcomes and limitations: Blood also harbored most expanded thyroid clonotypes above 0.001 frequency.

Input material: peripheral blood. The chain is built from TRBV2 and TRBJ1-2, with 9 bases aligning to TRBD1. The TCR sequence derives from an adult man with Graves' ophthalmopathy. CDR3 residues: CASTRDRAYGYTF. CDR3 coding DNA: TGTGCCAGCACCAGGGACAGGGCCTATGGCTACACCTTC.